A selection of T cell receptor beta chains follows, all from one sample in a study of blood T cell dynamics during melanoma immunotherapy. The assay was immunoSEQ multiplex PCR, and TCRdb's table has in-frame clones only and misses some. The sample includes 5,000 to 7,500 clones, roughly 87% of them seen just once. The sequencing here drew on blood, taken from a patient treated with checkpoint blockade. These receptors were taken from a human donor with melanoma. Both conserved end residues are part of each CDR3. D genes are given only for firm matches. Clone size is stated in some rows and not others, as once, few, many or a class when expanded.

TRBD1	.	TRBV5-6	TRBJ2-7	TGTGCCAGCAGCCTTAAGATCGGGACAGGTCCTTACGAGCAGTACTTC	CASSLKIGTGPYEQYF
.	.	TRBV5-1	TRBJ2-7	TGCGCCAGCAGCTTGGGGGACTGGGACAGCTACGAGCAGTACTTC	CASSLGDWDSYEQYF
.	.	TRBV9	TRBJ2-3	TGTGCCAGCAGCCCCCACATACAAGATACGCAGTATTTT	CASSPHIQDTQYF
.	.	TRBV30	TRBJ1-1	TGTGCCTGGAGCCAGGGAACTGAAGCTTTCTTT	CAWSQGTEAFF
TRBD2	.	TRBV5-5	TRBJ2-1	TGTGCCAGCAGCTTGGTCCTCTCGGGACTAGCGGTGAATGAGCAGTTCTTC	CASSLVLSGLAVNEQFF
.	.	TRBV5-1	TRBJ2-3	TGCGCCAGCAGCAACGGACACACCTTCACAGATACGCAGTATTTT	CASSNGHTFTDTQYF
.	.	TRBV11-2	TRBJ2-1	TGTGCCAGCAGCTCGACAGCTCTCTACAATGAGCAGTTCTTC	CASSSTALYNEQFF
.	.	TRBV19	TRBJ1-6	TGTGCCAGTAGTATGGGCGCGTTCCTCCACTTT	CASSMGAFLHF
.	.	TRBV28	TRBJ1-4	TGTGCCAGCAGGCCCTACAGGGAGCCCAAGCATGAAAAACTGTTTTTT	CASRPYREPKHEKLFF
.	.	TRBV29-1	TRBJ2-7	TGCAGCGTCCCCGTCCCCTGGGGATCCTCCTACGAGCAGTACTTC	CSVPVPWGSSYEQYF
.	.	TRBV6-5	TRBJ2-1	TGTGCCAGCAGTTACCCCGGGGCTAGCTCCTACAATGAGCAGTTCTTC	CASSYPGASSYNEQFF
.	.	TRBV21-1	TRBJ1-1	TGTGCCATCCATGCAACAGGGAACGACACTGAAGCTTTCTTT	CAIHATGNDTEAFF
.	.	TRBV29-1	TRBJ1-2	TGCAGCGTTGATATCGGCTACACCTTC	CSVDIGYTF
.	.	TRBV11-3	TRBJ2-5	TGTGCCAGCAGCCGAGGGATGGAAGAGACCCAGTACTTC	CASSRGMEETQYF
TRBD1	.	TRBV18	TRBJ2-5	TGTGCCAGCTCACCTGACAGGGCCCTGGTACAAGAGACCCAGTACTTC	CASSPDRALVQETQYF
.	few	TRBV10-2	TRBJ1-1	TGCGCCAGCAGCCCCGGGAAGCAGAACACTGAAGCTTTCTTT	CASSPGKQNTEAFF
.	.	TRBV7-3	TRBJ2-3	TGTGCCAGCAGCTTACTGGGGGGCAGGGATACGCAGTATTTT	CASSLLGGRDTQYF
.	.	TRBV5-4	TRBJ1-2	TGTGCCAGCAGCTGGACAACTAACTATGGCTACACCTTC	CASSWTTNYGYTF
TRBD1	.	TRBV28	TRBJ1-6	TGTGCCAGCAGTTTATACCGGGACAGGGGGCGAGTGACCTATAATTCACCCCTCCACTTT	CASSLYRDRGRVTYNSPLHF
TRBD2	.	TRBV7-2	TRBJ2-1	TGTGCCAGCAGTTACTCTGGGGGGGGCTCCTACAATGAGCAGTTCTTC	CASSYSGGGSYNEQFF
TRBD2	once	TRBV5-5	TRBJ2-5	TGTGCCAGCAGCCGCAGGACTAGCGGGGAGACCCAGTACTTC	CASSRRTSGETQYF
TRBD1	once	TRBV29-1	TRBJ2-7	TGCAGCGTTGAGGGGGGACAGGGTATCTACGAGCAGTACTTC	CSVEGGQGIYEQYF
.	.	TRBV28	TRBJ1-2	TGTGCCAGCAGTTTACCTCCACTGACCGGGACACTAAAGGGGGGCTACACCTTC	CASSLPPLTGTLKGGYTF
.	.	TRBV7-3	TRBJ2-7	TGTGCCAGCAGCCCCGACGGGTCGTCTGGAGCCTACGAGCAGTACTTC	CASSPDGSSGAYEQYF
.	.	TRBV2	TRBJ1-4	TGTGCCGGGAAATCAGGGCTCACTAATGAAAAACTGTTTTTT	CAGKSGLTNEKLFF
.	few	TRBV7-8	TRBJ1-6	TGTGCCAGCAGCTTATACAGTATCAATTCACCCCTCCACTTT	CASSLYSINSPLHF
TRBD1	.	TRBV2	TRBJ1-4	TGTGCCAGCAGTCAGGCTGCAGGGGGACTGTTTTTT	CASSQAAGGLFF
TRBD1	.	TRBV19	TRBJ1-1	TGTGCCAGTATCCAATACCCCCAAGGGGGCGAAGCTTTCTTT	CASIQYPQGGEAFF
.	.	TRBV5-4	TRBJ2-1	TGTGCCAGCAGCTTGGGTCCCGAAACCTCCTACAATGAGCAGTTCTTC	CASSLGPETSYNEQFF